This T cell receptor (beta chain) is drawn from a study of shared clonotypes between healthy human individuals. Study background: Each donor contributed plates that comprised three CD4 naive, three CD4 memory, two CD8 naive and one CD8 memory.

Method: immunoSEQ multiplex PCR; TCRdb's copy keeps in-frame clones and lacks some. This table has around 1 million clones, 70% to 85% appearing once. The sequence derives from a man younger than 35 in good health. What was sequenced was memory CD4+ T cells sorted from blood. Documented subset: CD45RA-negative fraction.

The CDR3 loop reads CASSVDQAGVRLGYGYTF. CDR3 DNA sequence: TGTGCCAGCAGCGTAGATCAGGCAGGGGTACGCCTAGGCTATGGCTACACCTTC. This chain connects TRBV9 to TRBJ1-2; the D gene is possibly TRBD1 (6 bases). Germline V gives CDR1 SGDLS, CDR2 YYNGEE. The CDR3 extends over 18 amino acids. V lost 0 bases and J 4 bases, leaving 22 bases between the germline ends. Looking up the rest from reference TRBV9 and TRBJ1-2 gives the full variable domain: DSGVTQTPKHLITATGQRVTLRCSPRSGDLSVYWYQQSLDQGLQFLIQYYNGEERAKGNILERFSAQQFPDLHSELNLSSLELGDSALYFCASSVDQAGVRLGYGYTFGSGTRLTVV.